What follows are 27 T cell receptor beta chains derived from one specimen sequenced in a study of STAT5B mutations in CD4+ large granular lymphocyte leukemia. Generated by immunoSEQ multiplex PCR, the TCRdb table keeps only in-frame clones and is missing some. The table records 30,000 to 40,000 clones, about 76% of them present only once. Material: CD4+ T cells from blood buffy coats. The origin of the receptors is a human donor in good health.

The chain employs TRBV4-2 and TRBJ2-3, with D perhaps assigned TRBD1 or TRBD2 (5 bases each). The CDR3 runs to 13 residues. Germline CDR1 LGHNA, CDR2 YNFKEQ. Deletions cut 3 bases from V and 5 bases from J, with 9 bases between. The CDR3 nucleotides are TGTGCCAGCAGCCACAGGGCGGGAGATACGCAGTATTTT. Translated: CASSHRAGDTQYF.

The CDR3 DNA is TGTGCCAGCAGCCCCGCAGGACAGGGGAAAGGCTACACCTTC. It encodes CASSPAGQGKGYTF. This chain links TRBV7-6 with TRBJ1-2, with 9 bases lining up with TRBD1. This CDR3 spans 14 amino acids. Germline V lookup: CDR1 SGHVS, CDR2 FNYEAQ. J gave up 8 bases and V 5 bases, and 9 bases lay outside the gene matches. The variable domain in full, with the rest retrieved from reference TRBV7-6 and TRBJ1-2, is GAGVSQSPRYKVTKRGQDVALRCDPISGHVSLYWYRQALGQGPEFLTYFNYEAQQDKSGLPNDRFSAERPEGSISTLTIQRTEQRDSAMYRCASSPAGQGKGYTFGSGTRLTVV.

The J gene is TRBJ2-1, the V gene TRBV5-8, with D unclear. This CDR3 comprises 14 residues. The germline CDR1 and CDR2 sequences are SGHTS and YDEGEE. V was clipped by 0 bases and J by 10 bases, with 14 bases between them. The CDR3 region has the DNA TGTGCCAGCAGCTTGGGGGCCGCGACCCGGGAGCAGTTCTTC. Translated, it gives CASSLGAATREQFF.

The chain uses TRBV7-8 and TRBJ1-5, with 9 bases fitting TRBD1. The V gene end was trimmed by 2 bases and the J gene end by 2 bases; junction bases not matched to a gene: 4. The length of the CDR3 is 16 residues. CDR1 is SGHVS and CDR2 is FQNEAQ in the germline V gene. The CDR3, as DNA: TGTGCCAGCAGCTTATTCCGGGACAGGGGCAATCAGCCCCAGCATTTT. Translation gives CASSLFRDRGNQPQHF.

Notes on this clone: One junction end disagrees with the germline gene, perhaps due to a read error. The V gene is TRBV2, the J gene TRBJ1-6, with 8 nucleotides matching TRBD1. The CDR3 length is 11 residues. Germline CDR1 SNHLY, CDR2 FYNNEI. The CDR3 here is CASSDQDRAHF. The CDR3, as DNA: TGTGCCAGCAGTGACCAGGACAGGGCCCATTTT.

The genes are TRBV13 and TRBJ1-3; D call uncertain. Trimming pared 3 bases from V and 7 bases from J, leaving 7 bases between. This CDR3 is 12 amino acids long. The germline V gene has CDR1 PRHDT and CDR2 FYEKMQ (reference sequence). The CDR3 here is CASSFGGNTIYF. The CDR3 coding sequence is TGTGCCAGCAGCTTTGGCGGGAACACCATATATTTT.

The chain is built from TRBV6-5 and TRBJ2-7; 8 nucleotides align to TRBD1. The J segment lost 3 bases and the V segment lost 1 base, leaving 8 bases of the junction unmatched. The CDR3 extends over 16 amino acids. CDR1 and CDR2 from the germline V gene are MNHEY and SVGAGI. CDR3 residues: CASSYFQGAKFYEQYF. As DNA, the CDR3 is TGTGCCAGCAGTTACTTTCAGGGGGCGAAATTCTACGAGCAGTACTTC.

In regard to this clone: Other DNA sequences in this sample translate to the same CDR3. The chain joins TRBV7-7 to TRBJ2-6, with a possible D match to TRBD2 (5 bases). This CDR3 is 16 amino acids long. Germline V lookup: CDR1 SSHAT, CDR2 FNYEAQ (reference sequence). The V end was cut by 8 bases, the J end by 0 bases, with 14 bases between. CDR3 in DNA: TGTGCCAGCGCCCGCGGGCTAACCTCTGGGGCCAACGTCCTGACTTTC. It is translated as CASARGLTSGANVLTF.

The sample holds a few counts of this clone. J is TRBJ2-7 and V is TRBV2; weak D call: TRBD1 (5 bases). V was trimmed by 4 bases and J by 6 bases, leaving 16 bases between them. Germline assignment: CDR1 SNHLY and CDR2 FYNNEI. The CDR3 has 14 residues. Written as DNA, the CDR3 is TGTGCCAGCAGTGTCGAAGGGATTAGGGGCGAGCAGTACTTC. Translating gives CASSVEGIRGEQYF.

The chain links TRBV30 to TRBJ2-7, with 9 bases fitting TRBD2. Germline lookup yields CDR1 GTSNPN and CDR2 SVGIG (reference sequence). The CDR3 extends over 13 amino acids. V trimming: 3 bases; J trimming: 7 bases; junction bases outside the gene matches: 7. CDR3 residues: CAWRGSGRLEQYF. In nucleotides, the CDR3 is TGTGCCTGGAGAGGGAGCGGGAGGCTTGAGCAGTACTTC.

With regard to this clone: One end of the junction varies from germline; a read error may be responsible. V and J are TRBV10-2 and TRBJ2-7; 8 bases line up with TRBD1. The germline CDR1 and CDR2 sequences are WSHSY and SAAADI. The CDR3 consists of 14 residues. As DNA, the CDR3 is TGCGCCAGCGGTGACACGGACAGGGCCTACGAGCAGTACTTC. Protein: CASGDTDRAYEQYF.

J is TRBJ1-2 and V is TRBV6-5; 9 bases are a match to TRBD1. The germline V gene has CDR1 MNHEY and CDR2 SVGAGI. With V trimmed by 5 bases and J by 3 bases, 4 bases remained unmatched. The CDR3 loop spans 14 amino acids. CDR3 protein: CASSLDRGDYGYTF. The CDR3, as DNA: TGTGCCAGCAGTCTGGACAGGGGAGACTATGGCTACACCTTC.

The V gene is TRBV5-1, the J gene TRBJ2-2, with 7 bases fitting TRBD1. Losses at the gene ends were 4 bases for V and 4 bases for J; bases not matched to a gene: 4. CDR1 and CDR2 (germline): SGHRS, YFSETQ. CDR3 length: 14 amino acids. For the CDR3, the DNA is TGCGCCAGCAGCCCGACAGGGTTCACCGGGGAGCTGTTTTTT. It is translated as CASSPTGFTGELFF. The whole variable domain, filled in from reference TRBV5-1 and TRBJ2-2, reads KAGVTQTPRYLIKTRGQQVTLSCSPISGHRSVSWYQQTPGQGLQFLFEYFSETQRNKGNFPGRFSGRQFSNSRSEMNVSTLELGDSALYLCASSPTGFTGELFFGEGSRLTVL.

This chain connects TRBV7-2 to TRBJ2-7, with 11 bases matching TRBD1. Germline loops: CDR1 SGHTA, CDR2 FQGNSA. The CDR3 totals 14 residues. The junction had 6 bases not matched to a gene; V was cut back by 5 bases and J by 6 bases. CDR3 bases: TGTGCCAGCAGCCCCTGGACAGGGGGCGGCGAGCAGTACTTC. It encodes CASSPWTGGGEQYF.

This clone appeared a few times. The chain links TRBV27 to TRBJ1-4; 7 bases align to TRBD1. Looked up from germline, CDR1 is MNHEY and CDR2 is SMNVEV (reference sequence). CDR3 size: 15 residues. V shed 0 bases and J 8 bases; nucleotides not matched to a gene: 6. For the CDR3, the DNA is TGTGCCAGCAGTTTATCGACAGGGTCGGGAGAAAAACTGTTTTTT. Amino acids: CASSLSTGSGEKLFF.

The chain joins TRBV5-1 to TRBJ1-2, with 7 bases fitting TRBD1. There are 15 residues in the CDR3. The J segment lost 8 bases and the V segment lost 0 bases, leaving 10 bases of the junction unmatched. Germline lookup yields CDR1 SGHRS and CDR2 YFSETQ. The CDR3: CASSLAEGGLGGYTF. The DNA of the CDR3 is TGCGCCAGCAGCTTGGCCGAAGGGGGCTTGGGAGGCTACACCTTC.

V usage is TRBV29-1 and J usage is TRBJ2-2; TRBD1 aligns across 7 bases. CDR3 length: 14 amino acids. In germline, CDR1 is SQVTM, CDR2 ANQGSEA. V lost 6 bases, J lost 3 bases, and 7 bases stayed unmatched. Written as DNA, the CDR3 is TGCAGCGTCCGACAGGGAAGGGACACCGGGGAGCTGTTTTTT. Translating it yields CSVRQGRDTGELFF.

The CDR3 is CASSSVGGNEQFF. The CDR3, as DNA: TGTGCCAGCAGTTCCGTGGGGGGGAATGAGCAGTTCTTC. The chain employs TRBV6-5 and TRBJ2-1; 7 nucleotides match TRBD2. CDR1 and CDR2 from the germline V gene are MNHEY and SVGAGI. Trimming at V came to 4 bases and at J to 7 bases, leaving 4 bases not matched to a gene. The CDR3 totals 13 residues.

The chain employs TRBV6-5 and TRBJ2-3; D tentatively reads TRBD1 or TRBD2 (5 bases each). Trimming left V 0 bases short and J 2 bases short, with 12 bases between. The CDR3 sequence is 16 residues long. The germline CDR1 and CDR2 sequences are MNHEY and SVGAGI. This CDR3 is CASSYSGAGTTDTQYF. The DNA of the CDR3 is TGTGCCAGCAGTTACTCTGGGGCAGGGACCACAGATACGCAGTATTTT.

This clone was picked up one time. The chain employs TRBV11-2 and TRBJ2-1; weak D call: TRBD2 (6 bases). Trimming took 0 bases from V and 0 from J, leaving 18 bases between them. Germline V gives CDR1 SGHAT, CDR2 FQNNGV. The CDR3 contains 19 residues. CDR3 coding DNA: TGTGCCAGCAGCTTAGACGGGCAGGCGGGACTCAGCTCCTACAATGAGCAGTTCTTC. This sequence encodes CASSLDGQAGLSSYNEQFF.

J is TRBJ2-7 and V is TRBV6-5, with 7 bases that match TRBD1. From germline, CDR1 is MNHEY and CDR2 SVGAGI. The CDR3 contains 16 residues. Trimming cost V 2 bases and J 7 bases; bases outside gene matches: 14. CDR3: CASSYHVGRGLGEQYF. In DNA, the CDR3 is TGTGCCAGCAGTTACCACGTAGGCAGGGGGTTAGGGGAGCAGTACTTC.

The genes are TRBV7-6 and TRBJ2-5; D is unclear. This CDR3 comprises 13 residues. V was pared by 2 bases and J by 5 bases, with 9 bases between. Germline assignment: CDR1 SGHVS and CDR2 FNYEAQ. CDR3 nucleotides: TGTGCCAGCAGCTTAAGGCCCCCGGAGACCCAGTACTTC. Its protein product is CASSLRPPETQYF.

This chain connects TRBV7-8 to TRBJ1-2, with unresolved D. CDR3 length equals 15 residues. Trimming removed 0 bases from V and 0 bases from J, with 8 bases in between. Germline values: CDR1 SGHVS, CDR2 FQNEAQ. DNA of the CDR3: TGTGCCAGCAGCTTAGCCGGTGTTCCTAACTATGGCTACACCTTC. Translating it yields CASSLAGVPNYGYTF.

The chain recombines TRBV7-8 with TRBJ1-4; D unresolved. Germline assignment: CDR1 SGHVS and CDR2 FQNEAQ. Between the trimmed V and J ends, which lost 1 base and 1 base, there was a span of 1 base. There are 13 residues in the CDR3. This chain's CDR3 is CASSLVTNEKLFF. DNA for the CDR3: TGTGCCAGCAGCTTAGTAACTAATGAAAAACTGTTTTTT.

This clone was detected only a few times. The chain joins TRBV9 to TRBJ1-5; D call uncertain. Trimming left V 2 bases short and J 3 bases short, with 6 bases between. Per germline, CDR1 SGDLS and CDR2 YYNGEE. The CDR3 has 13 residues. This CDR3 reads CASSVDYNQPQHF. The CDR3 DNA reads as TGTGCCAGCAGCGTCGACTACAATCAGCCCCAGCATTTT.

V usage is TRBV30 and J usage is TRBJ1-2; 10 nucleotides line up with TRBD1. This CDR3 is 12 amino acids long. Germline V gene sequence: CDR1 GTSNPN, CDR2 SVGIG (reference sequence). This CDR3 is CARGTGAYGYTF. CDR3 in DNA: TGTGCTCGAGGGACAGGGGCCTATGGCTACACCTTC. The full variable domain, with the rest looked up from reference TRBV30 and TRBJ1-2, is SQTIHQWPATLVQPVGSPLSLECTVEGTSNPNLYWYRQAAGRGLQLLFYSVGIGQISSEVPQNLSASRPQDRQFILSSKKLLLSDSGFYLCARGTGAYGYTFGSGTRLTVV.

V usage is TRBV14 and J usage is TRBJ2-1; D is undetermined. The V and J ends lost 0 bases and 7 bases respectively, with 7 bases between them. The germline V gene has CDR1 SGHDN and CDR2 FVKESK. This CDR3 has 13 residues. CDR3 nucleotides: TGTGCCAGCAGCCAAGATCGGAGAAATGAGCAGTTCTTC. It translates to CASSQDRRNEQFF.